This TCR beta chain stems from a study of T cells in Graves' hyperthyroidism and ophthalmopathy. Points from the study as a whole: Patients with ophthalmopathy were separated from those with stable hyperthyroidism by a 13 V-J model.

In this sample, this clonotype turned up many times. What it binds is not known. Template material for amplifying TCR beta CDR3 regions consisted of RNA transcripts. With the HTBI primer set, the TCR CDR3 went through a first round of RT-PCR. TCRdb analysed the multiplex PCR reads with MiXCR anew, one entry per CDR3 protein. This repertoire shows more than 500,000 distinct CDR3 sequences, about 16% found once; its top ten account for roughly 29%. Trimming cost V 3 bases and J 5 bases, with 13 bases left between them. The germline CDR1 and CDR2 sequences are KGHDR and SFDVKD. CDR3 length: 15 residues. Sequencing was done on a sample of blood. This sequence was found in a woman in her twenties or thirties with Graves' ophthalmopathy. The chain has TRBV24-1 and TRBJ1-5; D possibly corresponds to TRBD1 (5 bases). The chain's CDR3 is CATSDRDSSHQPQHF. The CDR3 DNA is TGTGCCACCAGTGATCGTGACAGTAGTCATCAGCCCCAGCATTTT.